What follows are 27 T cell receptor beta chains derived from one specimen sequenced in a study of a mutant IDH1 vaccine in newly diagnosed glioma. The time point is: baseline, week 1 (first vaccination visit). The treatment was: pre-vaccination baseline after standard-of-care therapy. Repertoires were generated with immunoSEQ multiplex PCR, while TCRdb's copy carries only in-frame clones and drops some. The sample includes approximately 36,000 clones, roughly 89% of them seen just once. The source was PBMCs, collected from a glioma patient treated with radiotherapy, temozolomide or both. These receptors originate from a man aged 18 to 30 with glioma.

The rearrangement joins TRBV5-4 to TRBJ2-7; possible D gene TRBD1, 6 bases. Germline V lookup: CDR1 SGHNT, CDR2 YYREEE (reference sequence). The ends were cut back, 4 bases at V and 2 bases at J, with 13 bases in the middle. The CDR3 contains 14 residues. CDR3: CASSPRGGAYEQYF. In DNA, the CDR3 is TGTGCCAGCAGCCCTCGAGGGGGTGCCTACGAGCAGTACTTC.

V gene TRBV6-1 combines with J gene TRBJ2-7; a possible D gene is TRBD1 (6 bases). Germline V gene data show CDR1 as MNHNS and CDR2 as SASEGT. CDR3 length: 13 amino acids. Trimming took off 0 bases at V and 6 bases at J, with 9 bases between the two ends. CDR3: CASSEAPRGEQYF. The CDR3 DNA is TGTGCCAGCAGTGAAGCCCCCAGGGGCGAGCAGTACTTC.

This chain links TRBV7-9 with TRBJ2-7, with D unresolved. Trimming took 5 bases from V and 7 from J, leaving 21 bases between them. Germline lookup yields CDR1 SEHNR and CDR2 FQNEAQ (reference sequence). The CDR3 sequence is 15 residues long. The CDR3: CASSPISPELGEQYF. The DNA for the CDR3 is TGTGCCAGCAGCCCGATAAGCCCCGAATTGGGGGAGCAGTACTTC.

V and J are TRBV19 and TRBJ2-2; D might be TRBD2 (6 bases). Trimming stripped 8 bases from V and 10 bases from J, with 23 bases between. CDR1 is LNHDA, CDR2 SQIVND, per germline (reference sequence). This CDR3 has 15 amino acids. This CDR3 reads CASQGRDRGSEELFF. The CDR3 DNA follows: TGTGCCAGTCAAGGCCGGGACCGGGGGTCGGAGGAGCTGTTTTTT.

The chain is built from TRBV27 and TRBJ1-2; perhaps TRBD1 as D (6 bases). This CDR3 has 14 amino acids. V lost 0 bases, J lost 2 bases, and 7 bases lay in between. Germline assignment: CDR1 MNHEY and CDR2 SMNVEV (reference sequence). DNA of the CDR3: TGTGCCAGCAGTTTATCAGGACAGAACTATGGCTACACCTTC. Translated: CASSLSGQNYGYTF.

The chain is built from TRBV5-1 and TRBJ2-7, with D maybe TRBD1 (6 bases). CDR1 and CDR2 (germline): SGHRS, YFSETQ. V lost 2 bases and J 3 bases, leaving 15 bases between the germline ends. CDR3 size: 15 residues. The CDR3 loop reads CASSLVPGHRYEQYF. DNA of the CDR3: TGCGCCAGCAGCTTAGTGCCGGGACACCGCTACGAGCAGTACTTC.

This chain links TRBV25-1 with TRBJ2-1, with a weak D call TRBD2 (5 bases). V shed 6 bases and J shed 3 bases, with 18 bases lying between them. The germline V gene has CDR1 MGHDK and CDR2 SYGVNS. CDR3 length equals 16 residues. This CDR3 is CASSPEGAPHYNEQFF. CDR3 nucleotides: TGTGCCAGCAGCCCCGAGGGAGCGCCCCACTACAATGAGCAGTTCTTC.

This chain links TRBV5-4 with TRBJ2-5; 8 bases match TRBD2. Germline V gives CDR1 SGHNT, CDR2 YYREEE (reference sequence). CDR3 length equals 15 residues. Trimming removed 2 bases from V and 5 bases from J; junction bases left unmatched: 8. In DNA form, the CDR3 reads TGTGCCAGCAGCTTAAAAAGCGGGAGCGGTGAGACCCAGTACTTC. The encoded protein is CASSLKSGSGETQYF.

The J gene is TRBJ1-3, the V gene TRBV7-9; TRBD1 aligns across 7 bases. The V gene end was trimmed by 1 base and the J gene end by 4 bases; junction bases not matched to a gene: 10. In germline, CDR1 is SEHNR, CDR2 FQNEAQ (reference sequence). The CDR3 consists of 17 residues. The CDR3 DNA reads as TGTGCCAGCAGCTTAGAGGGGGCAGGGGTGGAGGGAAACACCATATATTTT. Its protein product is CASSLEGAGVEGNTIYF.

This chain connects TRBV6-6 to TRBJ1-5, with D possibly matching TRBD1 (5 bases). The CDR3 has 14 residues. CDR1 and CDR2 (germline): MNHNY, SVGAGI (reference sequence). Trimming took off 2 bases at V and 4 bases at J, with 9 bases between the two ends. For the CDR3, the DNA is TGTGCCAGCAGTTACAGGCAGGGTAATCAGCCCCAGCATTTT. It is translated as CASSYRQGNQPQHF.

The chain uses TRBV19 and TRBJ1-5; tentative D call: TRBD1 (6 bases). Trimming took off 4 bases at V and 3 bases at J, with 10 bases between the two ends. Germline lookup yields CDR1 LNHDA and CDR2 SQIVND (reference sequence). The CDR3 consists of 14 residues. The CDR3 is CASSRGPVNQPQHF. In DNA form, the CDR3 reads TGTGCCAGTAGTAGGGGGCCGGTCAATCAGCCCCAGCATTTT.

The gene calls are TRBV7-2 and TRBJ1-2, with a weak D call TRBD1 (5 bases). Trimming shortened V by 1 base and J by 8 bases, and 11 bases separated the two germline ends. Germline V lookup: CDR1 SGHTA, CDR2 FQGNSA. The CDR3 runs to 13 residues. The CDR3 nucleotides are TGTGCCAGCAGCTTAGGGCAGGGTTGGGGCTACACCTTC. It yields the protein CASSLGQGWGYTF.

The V gene is TRBV5-1, the J gene TRBJ1-1; tentative D call: TRBD1 (5 bases). Deletions cut 0 bases from V and 3 bases from J, with 12 bases between. There are 15 residues in the CDR3. Per germline, CDR1 SGHRS and CDR2 YFSETQ. CDR3: CASSLVAGAHTEAFF. The DNA of the CDR3 is TGCGCCAGCAGCTTGGTCGCCGGGGCTCACACTGAAGCTTTCTTT. The entire variable domain, with the rest obtained from reference TRBV5-1 and TRBJ1-1, is as follows: KAGVTQTPRYLIKTRGQQVTLSCSPISGHRSVSWYQQTPGQGLQFLFEYFSETQRNKGNFPGRFSGRQFSNSRSEMNVSTLELGDSALYLCASSLVAGAHTEAFFGQGTRLTVV.

This chain links TRBV19 with TRBJ1-3; TRBD1 might be the D (5 bases). Germline CDR1 LNHDA, CDR2 SQIVND (reference sequence). This CDR3 contains 13 residues. V was pared by 4 bases and J by 3 bases, with 7 bases between. The chain's CDR3 is CASSTGFGNTIYF. The CDR3 DNA is TGTGCCAGTAGTACAGGGTTTGGAAACACCATATATTTT.

The chain has TRBV28 and TRBJ1-2; a possible D gene is TRBD1 (5 bases). The CDR3 contains 13 residues. Germline-derived CDR1 and CDR2 are MDHEN and SYDVKM. V shed 10 bases and J shed 4 bases, with 16 bases lying between them. CDR3 sequence: CATHGGEGYGYTF. The CDR3 region has the DNA TGTGCCACCCATGGGGGGGAGGGCTATGGCTACACCTTC.

V gene TRBV4-2 combines with J gene TRBJ2-1, with D hard to call. V was cut by 6 bases and J by 10 bases, with 19 bases left in between. The germline gives CDR1 LGHNA, CDR2 YNFKEQ. This CDR3 has 14 residues. In DNA form, the CDR3 reads TGTGCCAGCAGGACTGGACCCACGACCGGAGAGCAGTTCTTC. Protein product: CASRTGPTTGEQFF.

The rearrangement links TRBV30 to TRBJ1-1; D remains ambiguous. There are 13 residues in the CDR3. Germline V gene data show CDR1 as GTSNPN and CDR2 as SVGIG (reference sequence). V dropped 4 bases and J dropped 1 base, with 10 bases sitting between them. DNA of the CDR3: TGTGCCTGGAAATTAACACCGAACACTGAAGCTTTCTTT. The encoded protein is CAWKLTPNTEAFF.

The genes are TRBV6-5 and TRBJ1-2, with TRBD1 matching over 8 bases. J was trimmed by 8 bases and V by 6 bases; bases with no gene match: 14. The CDR3 extends over 15 amino acids. Germline V gene data show CDR1 as MNHEY and CDR2 as SVGAGI. In DNA, the CDR3 is TGTGCCAGCAGGACCCCCGAGACAGGGGCACGGGGCTACACCTTC. Translated: CASRTPETGARGYTF.

The chain links TRBV6-5 to TRBJ1-4; a possible D gene is TRBD1 (5 bases). This CDR3 region has 12 residues. Germline V gene sequence: CDR1 MNHEY, CDR2 SVGAGI. Trimming left V 10 bases short and J 10 bases short, with 16 bases between. The CDR3 nucleotides read TGTGCCACCAGGGAAATTGCCGGAAAACTGTTTTTT. Its protein product is CATREIAGKLFF.

The chain carries TRBV7-8 and TRBJ1-5; tentative D call: TRBD1 (6 bases). From germline, CDR1 is SGHVS and CDR2 FQNEAQ. Trimming cost V 4 bases and J 5 bases, with 12 bases left between them. The CDR3 runs 14 residues. CDR3 region: CASSSRQADQPQHF. The CDR3 DNA follows: TGTGCCAGCAGCTCTAGACAGGCGGATCAGCCCCAGCATTTT.

This sequence joins TRBV19 and TRBJ1-1; tentatively, D is TRBD1 (6 bases). Looked up from germline, CDR1 is LNHDA and CDR2 is SQIVND (reference sequence). The ends were cut back, 4 bases at V and 1 base at J, with 10 bases in the middle. This CDR3 region has 14 residues. The CDR3 nucleotides are TGTGCCAGTAGTACGGTCAGGGGGAACACTGAAGCTTTCTTT. Translating it yields CASSTVRGNTEAFF.

This clone was counted a few times. The V call is TRBV29-1, the J call TRBJ1-1; 9 bases are a match to TRBD1. The germline V gene encodes CDR1 SQVTM and CDR2 ANQGSEA. Trimming cost V 6 bases and J 4 bases; bases outside gene matches: 12. The CDR3 has 15 residues. CDR3 protein: CSVKGGQGYGTEAFF. For the CDR3, the DNA is TGCAGCGTCAAAGGGGGACAGGGATACGGCACTGAAGCTTTCTTT.

This chain links TRBV5-1 with TRBJ1-2; 7 bases agree with TRBD1. V lost 6 bases, J lost 4 bases, and 12 bases stayed unmatched. CDR1 is SGHRS, CDR2 YFSETQ, per germline. The CDR3 runs 15 residues. Here the CDR3 reads CASTQIPGQLYGYTF. The CDR3 DNA is TGCGCCAGCACCCAAATACCGGGACAGCTCTATGGCTACACCTTC.

This clone was seen just once. CDR3 amino acids: CASSSNSRPGLPQFF. DNA of the CDR3: TGTGCCAGCAGTTCCAACTCGAGACCGGGACTACCGCAGTTCTTC. The rearrangement joins TRBV6-6 to TRBJ2-1; TRBD2 matches at 7 bases. The CDR3 is 15 amino acids. CDR1 is MNHNY and CDR2 is SVGAGI in the germline V gene (reference sequence). V trimming: 4 bases; J trimming: 12 bases; junction bases outside the gene matches: 15.

V and J are TRBV30 and TRBJ2-7; either TRBD1 or TRBD2 may fit D (5 bases each). Trimming left V 0 bases short and J 3 bases short, with 12 bases between. There are 14 residues in the CDR3. Germline-derived CDR1 and CDR2 are GTSNPN and SVGIG (reference sequence). The CDR3 here is CAWSVHGTIYEQYF. The DNA for the CDR3 is TGTGCCTGGAGTGTACACGGGACGATCTACGAGCAGTACTTC. Together with reference TRBV30 and TRBJ2-7, the CDR3 gives the full variable domain: SQTIHQWPATLVQPVGSPLSLECTVEGTSNPNLYWYRQAAGRGLQLLFYSVGIGQISSEVPQNLSASRPQDRQFILSSKKLLLSDSGFYLCAWSVHGTIYEQYFGPGTRLTVT.

The genes are TRBV28 and TRBJ1-1; tentative D call: TRBD1 (6 bases). The CDR3 has 15 amino acids. V was pared by 8 bases and J by 4 bases, with 20 bases between. CDR1 and CDR2 from the germline V gene are MDHEN and SYDVKM. This CDR3 is CASRSVFRGGTEAFF. CDR3 bases: TGTGCCAGCCGCTCGGTATTCCGAGGGGGCACTGAAGCTTTCTTT.

V gene TRBV5-1 combines with J gene TRBJ1-1; no firm D call. CDR3 length equals 16 residues. Trimming removed 0 bases from V and 0 bases from J, with 12 bases in between. From germline, CDR1 is SGHRS and CDR2 YFSETQ. The CDR3 sequence: CASSLGEGFMNTEAFF. The CDR3 bases are TGCGCCAGCAGCTTGGGGGAGGGTTTCATGAACACTGAAGCTTTCTTT.